The 8 T cell receptor beta chains below come from one sample, sequenced in a study of T cells in localized non-small cell lung cancer. The protocol was immunoSEQ multiplex PCR, while the TCRdb copy is restricted to in-frame clones and leaves out a portion. The data contain about 6,000 clones, about 43% of them singletons. The material was lung tumor tissue, obtained before any cancer treatment. The receptors originated from a woman aged 35 to 70 with stage II squamous cell lung carcinoma.

Only a few counts were recorded for this clone. The chain is built from TRBV6-4 and TRBJ1-5, with 9 bases that match TRBD1. With 9 bases clipped from V and 4 bases from J, the junction kept 4 bases outside the gene matches. The germline V gene encodes CDR1 MRHNA and CDR2 SNTAGT. The CDR3 spans 13 residues. The CDR3 DNA is TGTGCCAGTGCGACAGGGGGGAATCAGCCCCAGCATTTT. As protein: CASATGGNQPQHF.

The chain is built from TRBV12-5 and TRBJ1-5; 7 bases match TRBD1. There are 14 residues in the CDR3. The junction had 4 bases not matched to a gene; V was cut back by 6 bases and J by 2 bases. Germline CDR1 reads LGHNT; CDR2 reads FRNRAP. The CDR3 region is CASGGGGGNQPQHF. DNA of the CDR3: TGTGCTAGTGGGGGAGGGGGCGGCAATCAGCCCCAGCATTTT.

V usage is TRBV19 and J usage is TRBJ1-1, with 7 positions matching TRBD1. Germline V gives CDR1 LNHDA, CDR2 SQIVND (reference sequence). The CDR3 sequence is 14 residues long. Trimming removed 10 bases from V and 1 base from J; junction bases left unmatched: 9. The CDR3 here is CATRQGGTNTEAFF. As DNA, the CDR3 is TGTGCCACGCGACAGGGCGGGACGAACACTGAAGCTTTCTTT. The full variable domain, its missing parts supplied by reference TRBV19 and TRBJ1-1, is DGGITQSPKYLFRKEGQNVTLSCEQNLNHDAMYWYRQDPGQGLRLIYYSQIVNDFQKGDIAEGYSVSREKKESFPLTVTSAQKNPTAFYLCATRQGGTNTEAFFGQGTRLTVV.

CDR3 bases: TGTGCCAGTAGTATTTTGTCCCTCTCTGGAACTGAAGCTTTCTTT. Translated, it gives CASSILSLSGTEAFF. The chain links TRBV19 to TRBJ1-1; D unclear. Germline V CDR1 and CDR2: LNHDA, SQIVND (reference sequence). This CDR3 contains 15 residues. V lost 3 bases and J 5 bases, leaving 16 bases between the germline ends.

The CDR3 protein is CASSFSQGLNEKLFF. The CDR3 nucleotides read TGTGCCAGCAGCTTCAGCCAAGGCCTTAATGAAAAACTGTTTTTT. This sequence joins TRBV7-6 and TRBJ1-4; D unclear. The V gene's germline CDR1 is SGHVS and CDR2 FNYEAQ. CDR3 length: 15 residues. Trimming shortened V by 3 bases and J by 4 bases, and 12 bases separated the two germline ends. The complete variable domain, with remaining parts taken from reference TRBV7-6 and TRBJ1-4, reads GAGVSQSPRYKVTKRGQDVALRCDPISGHVSLYWYRQALGQGPEFLTYFNYEAQQDKSGLPNDRFSAERPEGSISTLTIQRTEQRDSAMYRCASSFSQGLNEKLFFGSGTQLSVL.

The chain joins TRBV19 to TRBJ2-2; the D gene is possibly TRBD2 (6 bases). V dropped 10 bases and J dropped 5 bases, with 20 bases sitting between them. CDR1 is LNHDA and CDR2 is SQIVND in the germline V gene (reference sequence). This CDR3 comprises 15 residues. The CDR3 region is CANMRRDPGTGELFF. The CDR3 DNA follows: TGTGCCAATATGAGGCGGGACCCAGGGACCGGGGAGCTGTTTTTT. The full variable domain, its missing parts supplied by reference TRBV19 and TRBJ2-2, is DGGITQSPKYLFRKEGQNVTLSCEQNLNHDAMYWYRQDPGQGLRLIYYSQIVNDFQKGDIAEGYSVSREKKESFPLTVTSAQKNPTAFYLCANMRRDPGTGELFFGEGSRLTVL.

The chain carries TRBV29-1 and TRBJ2-7, with 8 bases fitting TRBD1. Losses at the gene ends were 3 bases for V and 4 bases for J; bases not matched to a gene: 2. This CDR3 spans 12 amino acids. Germline V gives CDR1 SQVTM, CDR2 ANQGSEA. DNA for the CDR3: TGCAGCGTTGAGGACAGGGAATACGAGCAGTACTTC. As protein: CSVEDREYEQYF.

V gene TRBV9 combines with J gene TRBJ2-2; D is unclear. Germline CDR1 SGDLS, CDR2 YYNGEE. The ends were cut back, 4 bases at V and 7 bases at J, with 11 bases in the middle. This CDR3 spans 13 amino acids. As DNA, the CDR3 is TGTGCCAGCAGCACCCCTTGGGGCGGGGAGCTGTTTTTT. Translated, it gives CASSTPWGGELFF.